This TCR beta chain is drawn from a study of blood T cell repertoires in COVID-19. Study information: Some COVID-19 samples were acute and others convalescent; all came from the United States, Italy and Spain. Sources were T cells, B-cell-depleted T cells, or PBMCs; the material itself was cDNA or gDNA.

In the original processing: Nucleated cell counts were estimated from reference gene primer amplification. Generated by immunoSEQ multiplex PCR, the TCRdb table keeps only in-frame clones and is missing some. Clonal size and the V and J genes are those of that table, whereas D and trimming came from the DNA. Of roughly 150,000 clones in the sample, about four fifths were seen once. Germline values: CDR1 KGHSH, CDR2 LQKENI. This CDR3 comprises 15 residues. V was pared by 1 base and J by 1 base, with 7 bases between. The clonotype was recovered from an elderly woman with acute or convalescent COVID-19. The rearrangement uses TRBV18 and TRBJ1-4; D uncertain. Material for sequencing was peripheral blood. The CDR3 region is CASSPRTETNEKLFF. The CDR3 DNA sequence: TGTGCCAGCTCACCACGAACAGAAACTAATGAAAAACTGTTTTTT.